This TCR beta chain was found in a study of T cells in Graves' hyperthyroidism and ophthalmopathy. RNA transcripts yielded amplified TCR beta CDR3 regions. HTBI primers were used for first-round RT-PCR of the TCR CDR3. Each CDR3 protein is one row after TCRdb ran MiXCR on the multiplex PCR reads. Among about 640,000 distinct CDR3 sequences, roughly 20% were seen once, and the ten largest hold around a third. Duration under 3 months, a NOSPECS grade of at least 4, and a Clinical Activity Score of at least 3 characterized the ophthalmopathy patients. A patient was excluded if there was uncontrolled infection, other autoimmune disease, pregnancy or lactation. Fresh peripheral blood, approximately 10 ml, yielded the PBMCs. Overall study results and limits: Researchers found most expanded thyroid clonotypes above 0.001 in blood as well.

Regarding this clonotype: Its antigen is currently unknown.

Germline V CDR1 and CDR2: ENHRY, SYGVKD. The ends were cut back, 5 bases at V and 6 bases at J, with 16 bases in the middle. The CDR3 spans 14 residues. The clonotype originates from a man younger than 40 with Graves' ophthalmopathy. Material for sequencing was blood. The chain combines TRBV10-3 with TRBJ1-2, with a tentative D call TRBD1 (5 bases). The CDR3 nucleotides are TGTGCCATCAGTTTCGGGGGAAATAAGGATGGCTACACCTTC. It specifies CAISFGGNKDGYTF.